This T cell receptor beta chain came from a study of T cells expressing NK-cell markers. For the study at large: Beta-chain profiling covered CD3+CD56+NKG2C+, CD3+CD56+NKG2C- and CD3+CD56-NKG2C+ sorted subsets. The authors sequenced eight donors, of whom seven were HCMV-seropositive and one was seronegative. Notes on the study in general: Among CD8+ T cells from 5 to 7 donors, dominant NKG2C+ clonotypes accounted for roughly 1.0-7.0%.

CDR1 is SGHVS, CDR2 FNYEAQ, per germline. This CDR3 is 17 amino acids long. TCRdb re-called the 5' RACE reads; one entry per CDR3 protein, DNA not given. This sample contains 500,000 to 600,000 distinct CDR3 sequences. Note on this clonotype: The antigen is not known.

Sample: blood T cells: a sorted CD56 or NKG2C T cell subset, CD4+ or CD8+ T cells, or bulk PBMC T cells (not recorded which). The sequence was collected from a young man in good health. The chain combines TRBV7-6 with TRBJ2-5; TCRdb's D call of TRBD2 is untestable without DNA. CDR3 in amino acids: CASSLVSGRAGGETQYF.